The clone carrying this T cell receptor beta chain was observed a few times. The CDR3 contains 11 residues. Trimming removed 3 bases at V and 9 bases at J, with 7 bases between. Germline values: CDR1 SGHDT, CDR2 YYEEEE. The record originates from a study of molecular identifiers for immune sequencing clone quantification. TCRdb passed the PCR reads through MiXCR, listing each CDR3 protein once. The sample includes 550,000 to 750,000 distinct CDR3 sequences, 15% to 20% of them seen just once. This receptor was identified in a human donor in good health. Some libraries in this study had Jurkat cell RNA spiked in. The rearrangement links TRBV5-6 to TRBJ2-1, with D unresolved. The sequenced sample consisted of naive CD8+ T cells from blood, with Jurkat cell RNA spiked in. Subset specified: FACS-sorted CD8+CD4-CCR7+CD45RA+ naive T cells. The CDR3 DNA follows: TGTGCCAGCAGCTCCGAAGTTGAGCAGTTCTTC. Protein product: CASSSEVEQFF.